This T cell receptor beta chain stems from a study of blood T cell repertoires in COVID-19. Turning to the study itself: The United States, Italy and Spain were the sources of the acute and convalescent COVID-19 samples. The analysed material was cDNA or gDNA that came from T cells, B-cell-depleted T cells, or PBMCs.

In the study's own analysis: It was from reference gene primer amplification that nucleated cell counts were estimated. Some clones are missing from TCRdb's copy, which holds only in-frame ones; the method was immunoSEQ multiplex PCR. The V and J calls and clone size were taken over from that table, and D and trimming were inferred from the DNA. The data hold just over 50,000 clones, with about 86% observed a single time. V was pared by 1 base and J by 4 bases, with 10 bases between. CDR1 and CDR2 (germline): SSHAT, FNYEAQ (reference sequence). The CDR3 totals 14 residues. This clonotype was sampled from a man older than 75 with active COVID-19. V and J are TRBV7-7 and TRBJ1-1, with a tentative D call TRBD1 (6 bases). The sample consisted of peripheral blood. This CDR3 reads CASSLDSGATEAFF. The CDR3 DNA reads as TGTGCCAGCAGCTTAGACTCAGGGGCCACTGAAGCTTTCTTT.